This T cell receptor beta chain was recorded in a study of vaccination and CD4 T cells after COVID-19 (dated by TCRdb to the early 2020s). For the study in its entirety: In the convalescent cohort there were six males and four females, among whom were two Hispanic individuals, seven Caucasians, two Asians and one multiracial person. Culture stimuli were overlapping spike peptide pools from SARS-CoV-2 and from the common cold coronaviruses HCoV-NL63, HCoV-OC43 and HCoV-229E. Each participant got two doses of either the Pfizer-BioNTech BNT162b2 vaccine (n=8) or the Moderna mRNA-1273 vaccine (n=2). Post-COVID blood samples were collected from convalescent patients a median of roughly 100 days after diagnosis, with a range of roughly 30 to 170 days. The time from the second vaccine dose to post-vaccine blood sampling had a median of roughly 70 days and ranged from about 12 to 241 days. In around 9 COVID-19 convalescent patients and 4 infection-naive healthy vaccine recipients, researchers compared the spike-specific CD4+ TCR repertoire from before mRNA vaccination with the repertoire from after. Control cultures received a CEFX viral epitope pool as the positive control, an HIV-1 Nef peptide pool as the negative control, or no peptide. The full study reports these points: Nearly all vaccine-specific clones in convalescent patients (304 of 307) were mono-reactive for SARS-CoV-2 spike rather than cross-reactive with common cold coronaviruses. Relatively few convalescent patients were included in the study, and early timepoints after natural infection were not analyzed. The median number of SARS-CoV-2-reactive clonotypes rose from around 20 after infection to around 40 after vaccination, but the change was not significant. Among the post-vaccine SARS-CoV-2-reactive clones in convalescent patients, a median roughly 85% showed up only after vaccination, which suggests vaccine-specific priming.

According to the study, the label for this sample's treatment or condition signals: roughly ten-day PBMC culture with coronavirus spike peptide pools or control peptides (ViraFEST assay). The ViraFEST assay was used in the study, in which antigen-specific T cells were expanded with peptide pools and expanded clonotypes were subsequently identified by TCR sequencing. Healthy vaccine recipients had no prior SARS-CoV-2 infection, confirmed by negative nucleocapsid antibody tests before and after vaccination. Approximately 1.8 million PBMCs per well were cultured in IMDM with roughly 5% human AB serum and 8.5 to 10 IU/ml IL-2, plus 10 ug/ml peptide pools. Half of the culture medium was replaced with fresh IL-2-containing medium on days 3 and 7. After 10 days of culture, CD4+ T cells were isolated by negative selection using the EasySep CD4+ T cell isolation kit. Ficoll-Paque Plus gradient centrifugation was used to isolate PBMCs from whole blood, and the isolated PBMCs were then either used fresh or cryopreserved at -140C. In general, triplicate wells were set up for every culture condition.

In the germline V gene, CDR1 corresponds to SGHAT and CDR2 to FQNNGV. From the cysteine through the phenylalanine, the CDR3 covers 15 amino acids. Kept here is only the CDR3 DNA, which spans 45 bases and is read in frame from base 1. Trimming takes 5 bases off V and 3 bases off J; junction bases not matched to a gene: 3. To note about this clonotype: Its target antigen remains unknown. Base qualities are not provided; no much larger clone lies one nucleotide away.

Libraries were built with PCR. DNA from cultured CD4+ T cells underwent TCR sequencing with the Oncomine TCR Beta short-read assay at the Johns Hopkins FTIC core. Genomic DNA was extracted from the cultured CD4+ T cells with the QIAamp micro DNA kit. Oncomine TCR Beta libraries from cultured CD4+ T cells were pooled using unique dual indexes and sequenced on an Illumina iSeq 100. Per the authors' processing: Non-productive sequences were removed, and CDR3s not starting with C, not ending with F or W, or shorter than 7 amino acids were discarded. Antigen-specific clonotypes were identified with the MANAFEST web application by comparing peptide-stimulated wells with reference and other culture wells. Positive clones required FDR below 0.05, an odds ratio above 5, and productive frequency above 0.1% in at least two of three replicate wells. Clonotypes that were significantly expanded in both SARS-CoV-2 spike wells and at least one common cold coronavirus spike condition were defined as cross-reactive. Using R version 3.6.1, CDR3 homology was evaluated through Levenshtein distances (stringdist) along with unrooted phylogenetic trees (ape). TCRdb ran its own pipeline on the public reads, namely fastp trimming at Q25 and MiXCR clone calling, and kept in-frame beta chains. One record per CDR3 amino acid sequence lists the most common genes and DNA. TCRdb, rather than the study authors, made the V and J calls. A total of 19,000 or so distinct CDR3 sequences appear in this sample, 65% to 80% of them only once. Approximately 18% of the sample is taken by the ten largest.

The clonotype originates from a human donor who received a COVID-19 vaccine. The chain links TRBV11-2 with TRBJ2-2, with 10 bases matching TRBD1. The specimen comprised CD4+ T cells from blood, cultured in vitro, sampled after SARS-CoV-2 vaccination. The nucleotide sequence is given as TGTGCCAGCAGCCGACAGGGGGCGGACACCGGGGAGCTGTTTTTT. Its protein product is CASSRQGADTGELFF.